The 19 T cell receptor beta chains below come from one sample, sequenced in a study of OX40 agonist ivuxolimab in advanced cancers. Only in-frame clones appear in the TCRdb table, and some are missing; sequencing was by immunoSEQ multiplex PCR. The sample has over 10,000 clones, approximately 87% seen once. The source material was CD4+ or CD8+ T cells sorted from blood, sampled in a trial of the OX40 agonist ivuxolimab. These receptor sequences come from an adult with an advanced solid tumor such as melanoma, head and neck, liver or kidney cancer.

The chain uses TRBV7-6 and TRBJ2-5; D is undetermined. Germline V gene sequence: CDR1 SGHVS, CDR2 FNYEAQ. V was pared by 5 bases and J by 2 bases, with 9 bases between. The CDR3 consists of 13 residues. CDR3 loop: CASSHPSQETQYF. The CDR3 nucleotides read TGTGCCAGCAGCCACCCCTCACAAGAGACCCAGTACTTC.

The J gene is TRBJ2-7, the V gene TRBV2; TRBD1 aligns across 7 bases. Trimming took 4 bases from V and 0 from J; bases not matched to a gene: 12. Per the germline V gene, CDR1 is SNHLY and CDR2 is FYNNEI. The CDR3 spans 17 residues. CDR3 in DNA: TGTGCCAGCAGTGGGGTTACAGGGGATCCACACTCCTACGAGCAGTACTTC. Amino acids: CASSGVTGDPHSYEQYF.

The V call is TRBV9, the J call TRBJ2-3, with unresolved D. Trimming removed 6 bases from V and 2 bases from J, with 7 bases in between. Per germline, CDR1 SGDLS and CDR2 YYNGEE. The CDR3 is made up of 12 amino acids. This CDR3 reads CASTKITDTQYF. CDR3 coding DNA: TGTGCCAGCACCAAAATCACAGATACGCAGTATTTT.

This clone occurred once. The chain employs TRBV27 and TRBJ2-3, with 9 bases aligning to TRBD2. The germline V gene has CDR1 MNHEY and CDR2 SMNVEV (reference sequence). The J segment lost 1 base and the V segment lost 2 bases, leaving 7 bases of the junction unmatched. The CDR3 is 17 residues long. CDR3 protein: CASSLIAGGPGTDTQYF. The DNA for the CDR3 is TGTGCCAGCAGTTTAATCGCGGGGGGGCCGGGCACAGATACGCAGTATTTT.

By sample fraction, this clone is large. Additional DNA sequences in this sample encode the identical CDR3. V is TRBV28 and J is TRBJ2-1; D gene ambiguous. V gave up 3 bases and J gave up 7 bases, with 7 bases separating them. The CDR3 has 12 residues. The germline V gene encodes CDR1 MDHEN and CDR2 SYDVKM. The CDR3 loop is CASSFPPNEQFF. The CDR3 bases are TGTGCCAGCAGTTTCCCACCTAATGAGCAGTTCTTC.

The chain joins TRBV27 to TRBJ2-5, with D maybe TRBD2 (6 bases). V lost 6 bases and J 5 bases, leaving 19 bases between the germline ends. The CDR3 extends over 15 amino acids. The germline V gene has CDR1 MNHEY and CDR2 SMNVEV (reference sequence). This CDR3 is CASSLGKASVETQYF. The CDR3 DNA is TGTGCCAGCAGCTTAGGAAAAGCTAGCGTGGAGACCCAGTACTTC.

The rearrangement links TRBV5-8 to TRBJ2-7, with 12 bases aligning to TRBD2. Germline lookup yields CDR1 SGHTS and CDR2 YDEGEE. After removal of 4 bases from V and 0 bases from J, the junction contained 17 bases not matched to a gene. This CDR3 region has 20 residues. As DNA, the CDR3 is TGTGCCAGCAGCCTCCTAACGATTACTAGCGGGGGGACGAGCTCCTACGAGCAGTACTTC. It specifies CASSLLTITSGGTSSYEQYF.

The count of this clone is one. The chain links TRBV28 to TRBJ2-7; TRBD2 aligns across 8 bases. The V and J ends lost 7 bases and 2 bases, in that order; junction bases with no gene match: 10. CDR1 MDHEN and CDR2 SYDVKM come from the germline V gene. The CDR3 runs to 15 residues. Written as DNA, the CDR3 is TGTGCCAGCACTTCCACTAGCGGTTCTACCTACGAGCAGTACTTC. The encoded protein is CASTSTSGSTYEQYF.

The chain joins TRBV27 to TRBJ1-2; TRBD1 is a possible D gene (5 bases). Germline-derived CDR1 and CDR2 are MNHEY and SMNVEV (reference sequence). Trimming shortened V by 10 bases and J by 3 bases, and 27 bases separated the two germline ends. This CDR3 region has 17 residues. Here the CDR3 DNA reads TGTGCCACTTTGGGGGTGGGGGGGGAACTTGGGGACTATGGCTACACCTTC. It is translated as CATLGVGGELGDYGYTF.

This clone was seen a single time. The rearrangement joins TRBV11-2 to TRBJ2-1; D gene ambiguous. The germline V gene encodes CDR1 SGHAT and CDR2 FQNNGV. Trimming took 1 base from V and 5 from J, leaving 12 bases between them. The CDR3 has 15 amino acids. CDR3 sequence: CASSLGAGWDNEQFF. The DNA of the CDR3 is TGTGCCAGCAGCTTAGGCGCCGGTTGGGACAATGAGCAGTTCTTC.

The rearrangement joins TRBV5-1 to TRBJ2-7, with 8 bases that match TRBD1. Germline lookup yields CDR1 SGHRS and CDR2 YFSETQ. The ends lost 2 bases at V and 5 bases at J; junction bases unmatched: 12. This CDR3 is built from 16 residues. CDR3 coding DNA: TGCGCCAGCAGCTTCAGGACAGGGACCATTCTACACGAGCAGTACTTC. Encoded protein: CASSFRTGTILHEQYF.

This chain connects TRBV11-2 to TRBJ2-5, with a weak D call TRBD2 (6 bases). Germline loops: CDR1 SGHAT, CDR2 FQNNGV. The CDR3 covers 15 residues. The V and J ends lost 0 bases and 4 bases respectively, with 12 bases between them. CDR3 in DNA: TGTGCCAGCAGCTTAGAATGGGGACTCACAGAGACCCAGTACTTC. Its protein product is CASSLEWGLTETQYF.

J is TRBJ2-1 and V is TRBV13, with 7 bases matching TRBD1. V trimming: 9 bases; J trimming: 3 bases; junction bases outside the gene matches: 2. The CDR3 consists of 12 residues. Germline V CDR1 and CDR2: PRHDT, FYEKMQ (reference sequence). CDR3: CARGTVYNEQFF. For the CDR3, the DNA is TGTGCCAGGGGGACAGTCTACAATGAGCAGTTCTTC.

The CDR3 loop reads CASSLGDSAYEQYF. The DNA of the CDR3 is TGTGCCAGCAGCTTGGGGGACAGTGCCTACGAGCAGTACTTC. The chain joins TRBV5-6 to TRBJ2-7; TRBD1 matches at 7 bases. Trimming cost V 0 bases and J 2 bases; bases outside gene matches: 2. The CDR3 spans 14 residues. Germline CDR1 reads SGHDT; CDR2 reads YYEEEE.

The chain employs TRBV19 and TRBJ1-1; no clear D. CDR1 and CDR2 from the germline V gene are LNHDA and SQIVND (reference sequence). V shed 8 bases and J shed 2 bases, with 9 bases lying between them. This CDR3 spans 12 amino acids. The CDR3, as DNA: TGTGCCAGTCAGATTAGTAACACTGAAGCTTTCTTT. It translates to CASQISNTEAFF.

V gene TRBV7-2 combines with J gene TRBJ2-5, with TRBD2 as a possible D gene (6 bases). The CDR3 runs 15 residues. V was shortened by 1 base and J by 4 bases, with 13 bases between the two germline ends. Looked up from germline, CDR1 is SGHTA and CDR2 is FQGNSA. CDR3 nucleotide sequence: TGTGCCAGCAGCTTAGGGGACTCCTTCCCAGAGACCCAGTACTTC. Amino acids: CASSLGDSFPETQYF.

The chain employs TRBV28 and TRBJ2-7; D is unresolved. This CDR3 comprises 12 residues. From germline, CDR1 is MDHEN and CDR2 SYDVKM. Between the trimmed V and J ends, which lost 6 bases and 3 bases, there was a span of 9 bases. CDR3 protein: CASRDAYYEQYF. The CDR3, as DNA: TGTGCCAGCAGGGACGCGTACTACGAGCAGTACTTC.

For the CDR3, the DNA is TGTGCCAGCAGCAGTACGGAAGGTTATGGCTACACCTTC. It yields the protein CASSSTEGYGYTF. This chain joins TRBV7-8 and TRBJ1-2; D gene uncertain. Trimming cost V 5 bases and J 5 bases, with 12 bases left between them. Germline-derived CDR1 and CDR2 are SGHVS and FQNEAQ. This CDR3 is 13 amino acids long. Full variable domain (missing parts from reference TRBV7-8 and TRBJ1-2): GAGVSQSPRYKVAKRGQDVALRCDPISGHVSLFWYQQALGQGPEFLTYFQNEAQLDKSGLPSDRFFAERPEGSVSTLKIQRTQQEDSAVYLCASSSTEGYGYTFGSGTRLTVV.

This clone was detected only once. This chain joins TRBV4-1 and TRBJ1-5; TRBD1 matches 8 bases. The CDR3 is made up of 16 amino acids. Germline V gives CDR1 MGHRA, CDR2 YSYEKL. The ends lost 1 base at V and 4 bases at J; junction bases unmatched: 6. CDR3 sequence: CASSQVGTGPNQPQHF. CDR3 coding DNA: TGCGCCAGCAGCCAAGTTGGGACAGGTCCGAATCAGCCCCAGCATTTT.